The 5 T cell receptor beta chains listed next were all sequenced from one sample in a study of blood T cell repertoires in COVID-19. Clones were read by immunoSEQ multiplex PCR, and TCRdb kept only the in-frame ones, dropping some. Here the sample spans 150,000 to 200,000 clones, around 87% being singletons. Sequencing was carried out using peripheral blood. The receptors were sampled from a woman of 80 years or more in a cohort sampled during active or convalescent COVID-19.

This chain joins TRBV27 and TRBJ2-3; 8 nucleotides line up with TRBD2. Trimming removed 7 bases from V and 6 bases from J; junction bases left unmatched: 12. Germline CDR1 is MNHEY and CDR2 is SMNVEV (reference sequence). The CDR3 spans 15 residues. The CDR3 DNA sequence: TGTGCCAGCACCCGGGGGGGGGCCCAGGTTGATACGCAGTATTTT. Amino acid sequence: CASTRGGAQVDTQYF.

This chain uses TRBV6-5 with TRBJ2-7; possibly TRBD1 for D (6 bases). The ends were cut back, 6 bases at V and 5 bases at J, with 14 bases in the middle. The V gene's germline CDR1 is MNHEY and CDR2 SVGAGI. This CDR3 has 13 residues. CDR3 in amino acids: CASSGVRGDEQYV. The CDR3 coding sequence is TGTGCCAGCAGCGGGGTCAGGGGAGACGAGCAGTACGTC.

The chain links TRBV2 to TRBJ2-7, with TRBD1 matching over 8 bases. V gave up 3 bases and J gave up 4 bases; unmatched junction bases: 8. This CDR3 is built from 15 residues. Germline V lookup: CDR1 SNHLY, CDR2 FYNNEI. The CDR3 is CASSEDRALFYEQYF. CDR3 sequence (DNA): TGTGCCAGCAGTGAGGACAGGGCTCTATTTTACGAGCAGTACTTC.

In its sample, this clone was seen a few times. V usage is TRBV30 and J usage is TRBJ1-2; perhaps TRBD1 as D (5 bases). The V gene lost 0 bases and the J gene lost 8 bases, with 10 bases spanning the gap. The CDR3 spans 12 residues. Germline loops: CDR1 GTSNPN, CDR2 SVGIG (reference sequence). CDR3 coding DNA: TGTGCCTGGAGTGTACCAGGGTTCGGCTACACCTTC. This translates into CAWSVPGFGYTF.

The chain has TRBV10-3 and TRBJ2-1; unclear D gene. The germline V gene encodes CDR1 ENHRY and CDR2 SYGVKD. V lost 5 bases, J lost 6 bases, and 8 bases lay in between. This CDR3 comprises 12 residues. CDR3 sequence: CAISPLLNEQFF. In DNA, the CDR3 is TGTGCCATCAGTCCACTTCTCAATGAGCAGTTCTTC.